This T cell receptor (beta chain) was sequenced for a study of T cell responses to AZD1222 COVID-19 vaccine. Produced via immunoSEQ multiplex PCR; TCRdb's table is partial and in-frame only. The sample holds fewer than 150,000 clones, around nine tenths seen once. This TCR came from an adult in good health. Here the sequenced sample was peripheral blood, taken on day 0 of AZD1222 vaccination.

CDR3 coding DNA: TGTGCCAGCAGTGGGGGGCCGCAGTACTTC. It translates to CASSGGPQYF. This rearrangement joins TRBV2 to TRBJ2-7; possible D gene TRBD1, 6 bases. This CDR3 is built from 10 residues. Trimming removed 4 bases from V and 9 bases from J, with 7 bases in between. Germline loops: CDR1 SNHLY, CDR2 FYNNEI.